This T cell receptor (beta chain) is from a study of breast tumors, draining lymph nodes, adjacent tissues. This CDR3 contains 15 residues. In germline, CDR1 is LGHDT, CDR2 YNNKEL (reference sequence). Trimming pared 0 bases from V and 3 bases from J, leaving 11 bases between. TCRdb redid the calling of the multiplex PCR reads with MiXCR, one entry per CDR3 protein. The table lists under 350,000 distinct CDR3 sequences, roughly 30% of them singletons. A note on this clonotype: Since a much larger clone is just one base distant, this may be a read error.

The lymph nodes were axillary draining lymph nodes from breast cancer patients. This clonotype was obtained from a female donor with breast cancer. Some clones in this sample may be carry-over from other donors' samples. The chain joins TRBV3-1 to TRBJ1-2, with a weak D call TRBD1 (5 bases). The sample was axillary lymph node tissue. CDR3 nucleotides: TGTGCCAGCAGCCAAGATTGGACATCCCACTATGGCTACACCTTC. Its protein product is CASSQDWTSHYGYTF.